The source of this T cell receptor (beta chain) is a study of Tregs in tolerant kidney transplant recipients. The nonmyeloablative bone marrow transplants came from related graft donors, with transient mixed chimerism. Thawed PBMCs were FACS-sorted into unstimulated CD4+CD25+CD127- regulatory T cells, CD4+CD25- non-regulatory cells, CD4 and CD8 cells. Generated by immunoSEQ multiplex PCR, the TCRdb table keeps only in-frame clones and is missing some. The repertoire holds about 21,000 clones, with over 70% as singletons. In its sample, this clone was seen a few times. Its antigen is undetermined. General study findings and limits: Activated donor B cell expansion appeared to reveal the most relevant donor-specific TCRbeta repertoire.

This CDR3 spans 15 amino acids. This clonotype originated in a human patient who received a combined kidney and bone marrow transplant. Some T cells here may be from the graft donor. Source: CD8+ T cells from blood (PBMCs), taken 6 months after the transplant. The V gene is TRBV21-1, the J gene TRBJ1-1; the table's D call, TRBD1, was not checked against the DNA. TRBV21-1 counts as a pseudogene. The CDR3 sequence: CASSMRLGVNTEAFF. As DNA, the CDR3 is TGTGCCAGCAGCATGCGGTTAGGGGTGAACACTGAAGCTTTCTTT.